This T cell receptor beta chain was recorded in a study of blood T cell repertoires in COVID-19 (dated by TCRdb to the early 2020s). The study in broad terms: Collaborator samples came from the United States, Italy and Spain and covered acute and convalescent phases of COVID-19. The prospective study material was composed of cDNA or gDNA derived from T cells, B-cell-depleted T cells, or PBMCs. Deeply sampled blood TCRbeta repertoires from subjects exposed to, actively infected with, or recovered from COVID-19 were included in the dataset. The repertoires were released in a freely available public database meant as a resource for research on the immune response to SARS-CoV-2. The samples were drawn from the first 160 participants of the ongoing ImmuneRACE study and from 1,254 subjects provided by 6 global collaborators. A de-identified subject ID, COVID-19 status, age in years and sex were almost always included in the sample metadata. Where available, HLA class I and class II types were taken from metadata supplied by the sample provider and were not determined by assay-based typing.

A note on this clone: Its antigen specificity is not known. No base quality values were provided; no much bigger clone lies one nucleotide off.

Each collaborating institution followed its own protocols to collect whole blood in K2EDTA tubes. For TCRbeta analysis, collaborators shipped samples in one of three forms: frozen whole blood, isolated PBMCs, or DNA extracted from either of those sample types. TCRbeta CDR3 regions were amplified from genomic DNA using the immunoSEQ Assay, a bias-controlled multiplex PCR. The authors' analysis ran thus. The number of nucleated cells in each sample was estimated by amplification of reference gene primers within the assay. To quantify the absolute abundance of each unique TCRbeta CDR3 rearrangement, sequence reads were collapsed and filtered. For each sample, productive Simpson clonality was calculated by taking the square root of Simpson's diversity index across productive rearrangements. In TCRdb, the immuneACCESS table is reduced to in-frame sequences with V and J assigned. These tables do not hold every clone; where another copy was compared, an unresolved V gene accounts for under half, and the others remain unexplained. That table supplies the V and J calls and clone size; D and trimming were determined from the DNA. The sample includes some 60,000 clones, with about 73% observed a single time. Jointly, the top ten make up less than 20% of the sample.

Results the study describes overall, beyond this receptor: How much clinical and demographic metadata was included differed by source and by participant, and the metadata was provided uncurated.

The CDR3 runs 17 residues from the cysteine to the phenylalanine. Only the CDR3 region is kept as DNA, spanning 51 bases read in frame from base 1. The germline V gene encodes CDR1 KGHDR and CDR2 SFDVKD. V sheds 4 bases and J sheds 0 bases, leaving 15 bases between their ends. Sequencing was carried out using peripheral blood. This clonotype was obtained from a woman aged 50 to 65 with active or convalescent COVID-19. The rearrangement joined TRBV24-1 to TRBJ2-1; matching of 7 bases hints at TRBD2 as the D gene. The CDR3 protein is CATSDTWGGGSYNEQFF. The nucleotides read TGTGCCACCAGTGACACCTGGGGAGGGGGCTCCTACAATGAGCAGTTCTTC.